A single sample is the source of the 22 T cell receptor beta chains below, sequenced in a study of T cell changes during pregnancy in multiple sclerosis. Profiled with immunoSEQ multiplex PCR; TCRdb holds only in-frame clones, not every one. The profile shows some 93,000 clones, 91% of them singletons. The sample consisted of peripheral blood, taken after pregnancy. The receptors were sampled from a female donor in good health, enrolled as a control in a pregnancy study.

This clone has just a few counts. This chain uses TRBV18 with TRBJ2-3, with TRBD1 matching 9 bases. Per germline, CDR1 KGHSH and CDR2 LQKENI. The CDR3 covers 16 residues. The V gene end was trimmed by 1 base and the J gene end by 3 bases; junction bases not matched to a gene: 5. The CDR3 DNA is TGTGCCAGCTCACCACGGGGGGACAGGGCAACAGATACGCAGTATTTT. Its translation is CASSPRGDRATDTQYF.

The chain uses TRBV9 and TRBJ2-1, with a tentative D call TRBD1 (6 bases). Trimming took 3 bases from V and 6 from J, leaving 16 bases between them. CDR3 length: 15 residues. Germline lookup yields CDR1 SGDLS and CDR2 YYNGEE. Written as DNA, the CDR3 is TGTGCCAGCAGCGAGACAGCAGGGGCTCCCAATGAGCAGTTCTTC. Translating gives CASSETAGAPNEQFF.

The chain couples TRBV11-3 to TRBJ2-1, with D possibly matching TRBD1 (6 bases). There are 14 residues in the CDR3. Trimming took off 4 bases at V and 3 bases at J, with 10 bases between the two ends. Germline V gives CDR1 SGHNT, CDR2 YENEEA. Here the CDR3 reads CASSSRTDYNEQFF. DNA for the CDR3: TGTGCCAGCAGCTCCCGGACAGACTACAATGAGCAGTTCTTC.

CDR3 DNA sequence: TGTGCCAGCTCCCGCCGGGACAACACAGATACGCAGTATTTT. Its translation is CASSRRDNTDTQYF. The chain is built from TRBV25-1 and TRBJ2-3; possible D gene TRBD1, 6 bases. Germline loops: CDR1 MGHDK, CDR2 SYGVNS. With 8 bases removed from V and 2 bases from J, the gap between germline ends came to 14 bases. This CDR3 spans 14 amino acids.

There are a few counts of this clone. CDR3 nucleotide sequence: TGTGCCAGCAGCACCCGTCTACTAGCGGGGGGGACAGATACGCAGTATTTT. Residues: CASSTRLLAGGTDTQYF. This chain joins TRBV4-2 and TRBJ2-3, with TRBD2 identical over 13 bases. CDR3 size: 17 residues. The V segment lost 5 bases and the J segment 3 bases; nucleotides outside the gene matches: 8. Germline V gene lookup returns CDR1 LGHNA and CDR2 YNFKEQ.

V usage is TRBV7-3 and J usage is TRBJ2-1; TRBD1 matches 8 bases. Germline lookup yields CDR1 SGHTA and CDR2 FQGTGA. The V and J ends lost 5 bases and 6 bases, in that order; junction bases with no gene match: 12. There are 16 residues in the CDR3. CDR3 coding DNA: TGTGCCAGCAGCCGTCAGGGGGCCGGGAACCTCAATGAGCAGTTCTTC. Translated, it gives CASSRQGAGNLNEQFF.

V usage is TRBV5-1 and J usage is TRBJ2-7; TRBD1 aligns across 11 bases. Germline CDR1 SGHRS, CDR2 YFSETQ. The CDR3 has 16 amino acids. V shed 7 bases and J 6 bases; nucleotides not matched to a gene: 15. The chain's CDR3 is CASSLKGTGGLGEQYF. For the CDR3, the DNA is TGCGCCAGCTCGTTAAAAGGGACAGGGGGGCTTGGCGAGCAGTACTTC.

This rearrangement joins TRBV7-3 to TRBJ2-1, with D tentatively TRBD2 (6 bases). CDR1 is SGHTA, CDR2 FQGTGA, per germline. This CDR3 contains 15 residues. Trimming removed 4 bases at V and 8 bases at J, with 18 bases between. The DNA of the CDR3 is TGTGCCAGCAGCTCTGGGGTGGTAGCGGTCGATGAGCAGTTCTTC. Translating it yields CASSSGVVAVDEQFF.

This rearrangement joins TRBV7-3 to TRBJ1-4; D is uncertain. The CDR3 totals 13 residues. Trimming left V 5 bases short and J 3 bases short, with 7 bases between. Germline V gene sequence: CDR1 SGHTA, CDR2 FQGTGA. The CDR3 here is CASSPAANEKLFF. The CDR3 nucleotides read TGTGCCAGCAGCCCCGCGGCTAATGAAAAACTGTTTTTT.

The CDR3 loop is CATSRAGTPRARETQYF. The CDR3 nucleotides are TGTGCCACCAGCAGAGCTGGGACTCCCAGGGCTCGAGAGACCCAGTACTTC. The chain links TRBV15 to TRBJ2-5, with a tentative D call TRBD2 (6 bases). The CDR3 is 17 amino acids. Between the trimmed V and J ends, which lost 1 base and 4 bases, there was a span of 19 bases. Germline CDR1 LNHNV, CDR2 YYDKDF (reference sequence).

The chain uses TRBV11-1 and TRBJ1-1; no reliable D call. The CDR3 runs to 15 residues. The V gene lost 4 bases and the J gene lost 0 bases, with 12 bases spanning the gap. CDR1 SGHAT and CDR2 FQDESV come from the germline V gene (reference sequence). The CDR3 nucleotides are TGTGCCAGCAGCTCTGACTCACCAATGAACACTGAAGCTTTCTTT. Translating gives CASSSDSPMNTEAFF. Variable domain in full (rest from reference TRBV11-1 and TRBJ1-1): EAEVAQSPRYKITEKSQAVAFWCDPISGHATLYWYRQILGQGPELLVQFQDESVVDDSQLPKDRFSAERLKGVDSTLKIQPAELGDSAMYLCASSSDSPMNTEAFFGQGTRLTVV.

V gene TRBV5-6 combines with J gene TRBJ2-3, with D unclear. Germline CDR1 SGHDT, CDR2 YYEEEE. V gave up 0 bases and J gave up 0 bases, with 11 bases separating them. This CDR3 has 16 residues. The CDR3 is CASSLALGYSTDTQYF. CDR3 DNA: TGTGCCAGCAGCTTGGCCTTGGGCTACAGCACAGATACGCAGTATTTT.

The CDR3 nucleotides are TGTGCCAGCAGCGCTAGCGGGGTCCTAATAACGGGAGAGCAGTACTTC. Encoded protein: CASSASGVLITGEQYF. The chain links TRBV7-2 to TRBJ2-7, with 9 bases matching TRBD2. The CDR3 spans 16 residues. V shed 5 bases and J 7 bases; nucleotides not matched to a gene: 15. CDR1 and CDR2 from the germline V gene are SGHTA and FQGNSA.

The genes are TRBV6-6 and TRBJ1-1; D may be TRBD1 (5 bases). The CDR3 extends over 15 amino acids. Germline CDR1 reads MNHNY; CDR2 reads SVGAGI (reference sequence). V was pared by 0 bases and J by 1 base, with 9 bases between. CDR3 residues: CASSYSDSKNTEAFF. The CDR3 nucleotides read TGTGCCAGCAGTTACTCCGACAGCAAGAACACTGAAGCTTTCTTT.

The chain joins TRBV2 to TRBJ2-3, with 12 bases lining up with TRBD2. The CDR3 runs 14 residues. Per germline, CDR1 SNHLY and CDR2 FYNNEI. Trimming removed 6 bases from V and 9 bases from J; junction bases left unmatched: 7. The chain's CDR3 is CASRNGLAGPTQYF. CDR3 nucleotides: TGTGCCAGCAGAAACGGACTAGCGGGGCCAACGCAGTATTTT.

The rearrangement joins TRBV9 to TRBJ1-2; the match to TRBD1 covers 7 bases. The germline CDR1 and CDR2 sequences are SGDLS and YYNGEE. J was trimmed by 2 bases and V by 4 bases; bases with no gene match: 8. There are 15 residues in the CDR3. CDR3 nucleotides: TGTGCCAGCAGCACCCGACAGGGTGGAAACTATGGCTACACCTTC. Translating gives CASSTRQGGNYGYTF.

The V and J genes are TRBV7-6 and TRBJ1-1; no reliable D call. Germline V lookup: CDR1 SGHVS, CDR2 FNYEAQ. The CDR3 has 14 residues. V was shortened by 1 base and J by 0 bases, with 6 bases between the two germline ends. The CDR3: CASSLDNLNTEAFF. CDR3 nucleotides: TGTGCCAGCAGCTTAGACAATCTGAACACTGAAGCTTTCTTT.

The chain has TRBV7-8 and TRBJ2-7, with a weak D call TRBD2 (5 bases). Germline lookup yields CDR1 SGHVS and CDR2 FQNEAQ. CDR3 length: 15 amino acids. V was pared by 3 bases and J by 2 bases, with 14 bases between. The CDR3 coding sequence is TGTGCCAGCAGCTTGGAGGACCTAATTCCCTACGAGCAGTACTTC. Amino acid sequence: CASSLEDLIPYEQYF.

The V call is TRBV7-9, the J call TRBJ2-1, with a tentative D call TRBD2 (6 bases). CDR3 length: 17 residues. V was shortened by 4 bases and J by 0 bases, with 16 bases between the two germline ends. Germline-derived CDR1 and CDR2 are SEHNR and FQNEAQ (reference sequence). The CDR3 sequence is CASSSGARDFSYNEQFF. In DNA form, the CDR3 reads TGTGCCAGCAGCTCGGGAGCCAGGGATTTCTCCTACAATGAGCAGTTCTTC.

The V and J genes are TRBV19 and TRBJ1-6; 8 bases fit TRBD1. CDR1 and CDR2 from the germline V gene are LNHDA and SQIVND (reference sequence). CDR3 length: 14 amino acids. Losses at the gene ends were 6 bases for V and 7 bases for J; bases not matched to a gene: 5. The CDR3 DNA follows: TGTGCCAGTAGGCCGACAGGGGTAAATTCACCCCTCCACTTT. Translation gives CASRPTGVNSPLHF.

The rearrangement links TRBV9 to TRBJ1-2; D gene unclear. The CDR3 contains 14 residues. Looked up from germline, CDR1 is SGDLS and CDR2 is YYNGEE. V lost 0 bases, J lost 2 bases, and 8 bases lay in between. In DNA form, the CDR3 reads TGTGCCAGCAGCGTAGGGGAGTGGAACTATGGCTACACCTTC. The encoded protein is CASSVGEWNYGYTF.

The CDR3, as DNA: TGTGCCAGCACGCCGGGGGGACCTTACAATGAGCAGTTCTTC. Protein: CASTPGGPYNEQFF. This chain uses TRBV2 with TRBJ2-1, with TRBD2 matching over 7 bases. The CDR3 runs 14 residues. J lost 4 bases, V lost 7 bases, and 7 bases had no gene match. Germline loops: CDR1 SNHLY, CDR2 FYNNEI.